Sequencing of this T cell receptor (beta chain) was carried out in a study of cytomegalovirus exposure and HLA in healthy donors (dated by TCRdb to about 2017). In terms of the full investigation: An earlier analysis of several hundred of the donors reported 250 to 300 Gb of sequence data and more than 90 million unique TCR beta sequences from about 200 million T cells. An early release covering 550 to 700 HLA-typed donors comprised approximately 300 gigabases of sequencing data and 85 million or so unique TCR sequences. Among the roughly 400 genotyped donors, more than 70% belonged to the genetic ancestry cluster associated with self-reported Caucasian donors. The study aimed to test whether cataloging public T cell receptors could reveal signatures of past pathogen exposure. The T cell repertoires of around 730 subjects were profiled by immunosequencing and related to cytomegalovirus serostatus. Along with the approximately 700-subject first cohort, a separate validation cohort of more than 90 different subjects was used. To predict cytomegalovirus infection status, the study combined high-throughput TCR immunosequencing, statistical association of individual TCRs with disease status, and machine learning. A later analysis re-analyzed previously published TCR beta repertoires from 500 to 700 donors and added high-resolution HLA genotyping to study TCR occurrence patterns. Rather than using new phenotypic data, the later analysis identified candidate immune exposures from TCR beta sequences and from how often those sequences occurred across donors. An earlier analysis of around 540 of the donors applied high-throughput TCR beta sequencing to assess whether each TCR beta V gene segment acted as functional or pseudogenic. Donor age, sex, ethnicity and CMV serostatus were compiled together with the repertoire data. A later genetic analysis took genome-wide SNP genotypes for about three fifths of the 666 donors and used that subset as a discovery cohort. All discovery cohort repertoires had been generated on a single sequencing platform. HLA typing included class I and class II loci at four-digit resolution. Typing coverage differed by locus: A, B, C, DRB1 and DQB1 were typed in about 620-630 donors, DQA1 in about 560, DPA1 in around 600, and DPB1 in 450 to 490. Because of strong linkage in the cohort, 5 or 6 DR-DQ haplotypes were treated as single units for association and clustering. Among around 400 genotyped donors of the cohort, an average of roughly 230,000 unique TCR beta nucleotide sequences was sequenced per donor, of which about 19% were non-productive.

The cohort comprised several hundred healthy bone marrow donors. At the time of sampling, every cohort member was nominally healthy, though immune exposures that went unrecorded were likely present. The donor tested CMV seronegative, placing the donor among the 350 to 400 seronegative members of the cohort. A peripheral blood sample was collected from each donor, and TCR beta sequencing was performed on peripheral blood mononuclear cells. Genomic DNA extraction from the blood cell samples was performed with the Qiagen DNeasy Blood Extraction Kit. To prepare the library, the immunoSEQ multiplex PCR assay was applied. For the multiplex PCR, a mixture combining 60 forward primers for TCR Vbeta segments and 13 reverse primers for TCR Jbeta segments was used. A multiplex PCR assay on genomic DNA amplified the CDR3 region of rearranged TCR beta genes. The amplified TCR beta libraries were sequenced on the Illumina HiSeq System as 87-base-pair reads. On the authors' methods: A later analysis counted approximately 76 million unique TCR beta chains across the 690 or so repertoires, and some 12 million of these chains were shared by at least two donors. To remove PCR and sequencing errors, raw reads were error-corrected and collapsed into unique sequences using a nearest-neighbor algorithm that merged closely related sequences. CDR3 sequences were aligned to IMGT reference sequences to assign V, D and J gene segments. For a sequence to be retained, a match of at least six nucleotides to both a V gene segment and a J gene segment was required. A rearrangement counted as productive if the CDR3 had no stop codons and remained in frame with V and J, and every other rearrangement counted as non-productive. Following IMGT convention, CDR3 was defined as the stretch from the second conserved V-encoded cysteine up to the conserved J-encoded phenylalanine. The earlier analysis of some 600 of the donors excluded sequences that lacked an unambiguous match to a single V gene segment. In an earlier analysis of around 590 of the donors, a V segment was called functional when productive rearrangements were above 56.7%, and segregating when the standard deviation between donors exceeded 5%. A statistical classification framework was built for diagnosing cytomegalovirus status from the catalog of TCR beta chain sequences. In a later analysis, TCR nucleotide sequences were compared against IMGT/GENE-DB human TR gene sequences so that V and J genes could be assigned. In a later analysis, CDR3 sequences and most-parsimonious VDJ recombination scenarios were assigned using the TCRdist pipeline. In a later analysis, each TCR beta chain was defined by its CDR3 amino acid sequence together with its V-gene family, and reads lacking a unique V-gene family were excluded. To address suspected cross-contamination and a sequencing artifact, a later analysis removed a few hundred highly shared, low-generation-probability nucleotide sequences. For each public chain, a later analysis derived a clonal expansion index from normalized ranks of inferred template counts within each repertoire. A later analysis computed generation probabilities with a VDJ recombination model fitted to out-of-frame rearrangements, and checked the results against IGoR. A later analysis scored TCR-TCR, TCR-HLA and TCR-CMV co-occurrence with hypergeometric tests, applying a repertoire-size bias correction to TCR pairs. In a later analysis, false discovery rates were estimated by permuting HLA or CMV assignments 20 times. In a later analysis, co-occurring TCRs were grouped using DBSCAN, and TCRdist sequence similarity was added for clustering within HLA-allele-positive subsets. Repertoires with fewer than 30,000 or more than 120,000 public chains, plus five repertoires with anomalous nucleotide sharing, were excluded from co-occurrence clustering. Entries here come from immuneACCESS through TCRdb and include only in-frame sequences with V and J called. Some clones fail to appear in such tables; in the studies checked, an unresolved V gene covers under half of the shortfall, and the cause of the remainder is unknown. V, J and clone size are those of that table, while D and trimming were read from the DNA. Counted in this sample were more than 65,000 clones; roughly three quarters of them appeared once. About 2.9% of the sample is held by the ten biggest clonotypes.

The CDR3 goes from the cysteine to the phenylalanine over 14 residues. Only the CDR3 part of the read is kept: 42 bases, read in frame from the first base. V is shortened by 3 bases, J by 7 bases, and the region joining them spans 13 bases. Taken from the germline V gene, the CDR1 and CDR2 loops are SGHDT and YYEEEE. General study outcomes and caveats: Because counts were too low, around 17 rarely observed V segments, including chromosome 9 orphons, were left out of the earlier analysis of over 550 of the donors. A group of highly shared sequence variants was considered likely to be a technical artifact of the sequencing pipeline. A later genetic analysis reported fewer N-insertions in productive TCRs among donors in an Asian-associated ancestry cluster than the approximately 670-donor mean. While some public TCRs were present in many individuals, most TCR sequences turned up only very rarely across donors. Roughly uniform sequencing depth across donors was assumed in presence/absence analyses, although this assumption may not hold. Correlated functional status among segregating V segments might reflect linkage disequilibrium, but an unknown experimental factor could not be ruled out. Assigning TCR associations to individual alleles was difficult when HLA alleles, especially DR and DQ, strongly co-occurred. In both the original and validation cohorts, the classifier was reported to diagnose cytomegalovirus status with high specificity and sensitivity. In a later analysis, HLA-associated TCR beta chains showed more clonal expansion and lower generation probabilities than non-associated chains that were equally common. The authors suggested that the approach could potentially be extended to other disease states and immunological phenotypes. In a later genetic analysis, a missense DCLRE1C variant was associated with V-gene and J-gene trimming of TCR beta chains, and the association was replicated in an independent cohort. Because some donors lacked HLA typing at each locus, the association tests relied only on the typed subset. A further reported finding was that TCR beta sequences accurately predicted the HLA-A and HLA-B alleles for most subjects in the first cohort. For the cohort, immune exposure information was limited to CMV serostatus. A later analysis found that most CMV-associated TCR beta chains appeared HLA-restricted, with HLA associations seemingly driven largely by CMV exposure. In a later analysis, several top co-occurrence clusters were reported to appear linked to parvovirus B19, influenza, CMV and Epstein-Barr virus. In a later analysis, the rate of TCR association differed among HLA loci, with DRB1 alleles having the most associated TCRs and HLA-C alleles having the fewest. Only TCR beta chains were sequenced in this cohort, and the absence of alpha or paired-chain data limited detectable features. A total of 164 TCR beta chains were listed by the study as associated with cytomegalovirus. In vitro tests confirmed that a few of the cytomegalovirus-associated TCR beta chains recognize cytomegalovirus antigens. Some IMGT-functional V segments, including TRBV6-2 and TRBV6-3, could not be told apart with the 87-base-pair reads, so those segments were excluded. At a false discovery rate of 0.05, a later analysis linked 15,000 to 20,000 TCR beta sequences to specific HLA alleles. In an earlier analysis of approximately 600 of the donors, most TCR beta V segments were observed in productive rearrangements about 87% or about 30% of the time, broadly matching IMGT annotations.

A remark on this clone: The target of this receptor is not known. No base qualities exist here, and no much larger clone lies one base off it.

Rearrangement joined TRBV5-6 to TRBJ1-4; D gene: possibly TRBD1, on 5 matching bases. Sequencing was carried out using PBMCs. This TCR was sampled from a middle-aged man in good health and CMV-seronegative. The nucleotides read TGTGCCAGCAGCTGGGCTTCAGGGTTTGAAAAACTGTTTTTT. Its protein reads: CASSWASGFEKLFF.